The 13 T cell receptor beta chains given below trace back to one sample, sequenced in a study of blood T cell repertoires in COVID-19. TCRdb's table, derived via immunoSEQ multiplex PCR, lists solely in-frame clones and lacks some. Seen here are a few hundred thousand clones, 80% to 85% observed once, and the top ten hold about 3%. Sequencing used peripheral blood. These receptors originate from a woman aged 25 to 39 who had recovered from COVID-19.

This clone was detected only once. V gene TRBV9 combines with J gene TRBJ2-7; D not resolved. The germline V gene encodes CDR1 SGDLS and CDR2 YYNGEE. Trimming left V 4 bases short and J 0 bases short, with 23 bases between. This CDR3 spans 18 amino acids. Here the CDR3 DNA reads TGTGCCAGCAGCCCCGCCGCATCCCAAGCGAGGAGCTCCTACGAGCAGTACTTC. It encodes CASSPAASQARSSYEQYF.

This clone appeared a single time. This chain links TRBV9 with TRBJ2-5, with D perhaps TRBD2 (5 bases). Trimming removed 1 base from V and 1 base from J, with 11 bases in between. Germline-derived CDR1 and CDR2 are SGDLS and YYNGEE. The CDR3 runs to 15 residues. The CDR3 sequence is CASSVFYRGQETQYF. CDR3 coding DNA: TGTGCCAGCAGCGTATTCTACCGGGGCCAAGAGACCCAGTACTTC.

V and J are TRBV27 and TRBJ2-7, with 9 bases matching TRBD2. Germline lookup yields CDR1 MNHEY and CDR2 SMNVEV (reference sequence). The CDR3 is made up of 16 amino acids. After removal of 6 bases from V and 3 bases from J, the junction contained 12 bases not matched to a gene. CDR3 residues: CASSPKRSGSHYEQYF. CDR3 in DNA: TGTGCCAGCAGCCCCAAACGTAGCGGGAGTCACTACGAGCAGTACTTC.

The V and J genes are TRBV30 and TRBJ1-2; D gene unclear. Germline lookup yields CDR1 GTSNPN and CDR2 SVGIG (reference sequence). V shed 8 bases and J shed 4 bases, with 17 bases lying between them. The CDR3 length is 13 residues. The CDR3: CALTPGSTYGYTF. DNA of the CDR3: TGTGCCCTAACACCGGGTAGTACCTATGGCTACACCTTC.

V and J are TRBV5-1 and TRBJ1-1, with TRBD1 identical over 8 bases. CDR1 is SGHRS, CDR2 YFSETQ, per germline. This CDR3 is built from 16 residues. Trimming took 4 bases from V and 4 from J; bases not matched to a gene: 12. CDR3 sequence (DNA): TGCGCCAGCAGCCCCCTTCCCCGGGACAGGACCACTGAAGCTTTCTTT. Protein: CASSPLPRDRTTEAFF.

The chain links TRBV10-3 to TRBJ2-1, with D perhaps matching TRBD2 (6 bases). CDR1 and CDR2 from the germline V gene are ENHRY and SYGVKD. The CDR3 totals 18 residues. Trimming cost V 1 base and J 2 bases, with 18 bases left between them. CDR3 coding DNA: TGTGCCATCAGTGAGTACCTCGGGGGTAGCGGTCCCTACAATGAGCAGTTCTTC. It codes for CAISEYLGGSGPYNEQFF.

This chain uses TRBV2 with TRBJ2-5; TRBD1 matches at 7 bases. Per the germline V gene, CDR1 is SNHLY and CDR2 is FYNNEI. Trimming removed 3 bases from V and 5 bases from J; junction bases left unmatched: 6. The CDR3 totals 14 residues. The CDR3: CASSERGGGETQYF. The DNA for the CDR3 is TGTGCCAGCAGTGAGAGAGGGGGCGGGGAGACCCAGTACTTC.

This clone has more than one count but fewer than ten. This sequence joins TRBV6-6 and TRBJ1-5; D gene ambiguous. The CDR3 contains 13 residues. Trimming took 2 bases from V and 5 from J, leaving 7 bases between them. Germline V gene data show CDR1 as MNHNY and CDR2 as SVGAGI (reference sequence). Here the CDR3 DNA reads TGTGCCAGCAGTTACGAGGCATATCAGCCCCAGCATTTT. It encodes CASSYEAYQPQHF.

The rearrangement joins TRBV2 to TRBJ1-2, with 10 bases matching TRBD1. V trimming: 6 bases; J trimming: 8 bases; junction bases outside the gene matches: 9. In germline, CDR1 is SNHLY, CDR2 FYNNEI. CDR3 length: 14 amino acids. CDR3 coding DNA: TGTGCCAGCAGGGGGGGGACAGGGGAGTTCGGCTACACCTTC. It yields the protein CASRGGTGEFGYTF.

The sample holds many counts of this clone. This sequence joins TRBV4-1 and TRBJ1-5; D is undetermined. The CDR3 consists of 15 residues. Trimming took off 0 bases at V and 7 bases at J, with 13 bases between the two ends. Germline-derived CDR1 and CDR2 are MGHRA and YSYEKL. CDR3: CASSQDGRGGQPQHF. CDR3 in DNA: TGCGCCAGCAGCCAAGATGGGCGGGGAGGGCAGCCCCAGCATTTT.

This clone was seen a few times. The rearrangement links TRBV11-1 to TRBJ2-5; TRBD2 might be the D (6 bases). V was trimmed by 6 bases and J by 4 bases, leaving 12 bases between them. Per germline, CDR1 SGHAT and CDR2 FQDESV (reference sequence). The CDR3 has 13 amino acids. CDR3 coding DNA: TGTGCCAGCAGTATACGGAGGGGAGAGACCCAGTACTTC. Translating gives CASSIRRGETQYF.

The chain combines TRBV5-1 with TRBJ2-7, with D maybe TRBD2 (6 bases). The CDR3 contains 16 residues. Germline CDR1 is SGHRS and CDR2 is YFSETQ. Trimming stripped 4 bases from V and 6 bases from J, with 23 bases between. The CDR3 sequence: CASSRGGQGRIIEQYF. The CDR3 bases are TGCGCCAGCAGCCGAGGAGGGCAGGGCAGAATAATCGAGCAGTACTTC.

The chain is built from TRBV6-2 or TRBV6-3 and TRBJ1-1; D not resolved. Between the trimmed V and J ends, which lost 6 bases and 10 bases, there was a span of 12 bases. This CDR3 is built from 11 residues. The germline V gene encodes CDR1 MNHEY and CDR2 SVGEGT. CDR3 nucleotides: TGTGCCAGCAGATACCCCCTAGGAGCTTTCTTT. This encodes CASRYPLGAFF.